Sequencing of this TCR beta chain was carried out in a study of T cell repertoires in aging, cancer and after chemotherapy. Study outcomes and limitations: Immunological memory after chemotherapy cannot be judged from the repertoire data. In hematological cancer patients, infiltrated lymphoid organs may have impaired thymic emigration or peripheral T cell expansion. Healthy donors lost TCR diversity with age mainly through richness, cancer patients through richness and evenness.

Multiplex touch-down PCR with TRB-A/B primers amplified rearranged V-D-J TRB sequences. MiXCR, applied by TCRdb to the multiplex PCR reads, yields one record per CDR3 protein. Here the sample spans approximately 1,500 distinct CDR3 sequences, about 60% being singletons. Notes on this clonotype: Antigen: not known.

TCR beta rearrangements were amplified from peripheral blood genomic DNA. Material: blood. The sequence was collected from a human donor with a blood cancer.

The CDR3 region has the DNA TGTGCCAGCAGTGTGCACAGTTACTACGAGCAGTACTTC. Amino acid sequence: CASSVHSYYEQYF. The V call is TRBV6-1, the J call TRBJ2-7; D gene ambiguous. CDR1 MNHNS and CDR2 SASEGT come from the germline V gene. Trimming took off 4 bases at V and 3 bases at J, with 10 bases between the two ends. CDR3 length: 13 amino acids.